The rows below give T cell receptor beta chains drawn from one sample of a study of neurological immune-mediated disorders. TCRdb processed the 5' RACE reads anew with MiXCR; each CDR3 protein has one entry. The data show about 40,000 distinct CDR3 sequences, roughly 2.5% seen once. The source material was PBMCs. The receptors were gathered from a man aged 45-60 years with multiple sclerosis. Each CDR3 is given with its conserved first and last residue. Fields, in order: V gene, J gene, clone size, D gene, CDR3 protein, CDR3 DNA. The D gene is left open where the match is weak. Not every row has a clone size; where given, it reads once, few, many or a size class.

v_call: TRBV7-2
j_call: TRBJ2-5
clone_size: many
d_call: .
cdr3_aa: CASSLVGGQQETQYF
cdr3_nt: TGTGCCAGCAGCTTAGTTGGGGGGCAACAAGAGACCCAGTACTTC

v_call: TRBV20-1
j_call: TRBJ1-5
clone_size: many
d_call: .
cdr3_aa: CSASMVPDAGGNQPQHF
cdr3_nt: TGCAGTGCTAGTATGGTTCCGGACGCGGGGGGAAATCAGCCCCAGCATTTT

v_call: TRBV7-7
j_call: TRBJ2-5
clone_size: many
d_call: .
cdr3_aa: CASSPGHQETQYF
cdr3_nt: TGTGCCAGCAGCCCGGGACATCAAGAGACCCAGTACTTC

v_call: TRBV7-9
j_call: TRBJ2-7
clone_size: .
d_call: .
cdr3_aa: CASSLLPGPPYEQYF
cdr3_nt: TGTGCCAGCAGCCTTCTCCCCGGGCCCCCCTACGAGCAGTACTTC

v_call: TRBV18
j_call: TRBJ2-7
clone_size: few
d_call: TRBD1
cdr3_aa: CASSPGDSGYEQYF
cdr3_nt: TGTGCCAGCTCACCAGGGGACAGTGGCTACGAGCAGTACTTC

v_call: TRBV5-6
j_call: TRBJ2-4
clone_size: many
d_call: TRBD1
cdr3_aa: CATQDRVKAIQYF
cdr3_nt: TGTGCCACCCAGGACAGGGTTAAAGCCATTCAGTACTTC

v_call: TRBV9
j_call: TRBJ2-2
clone_size: many
d_call: .
cdr3_aa: CASSVGRGLQTGELFF
cdr3_nt: TGTGCCAGCAGCGTAGGGAGGGGGCTTCAAACCGGGGAGCTGTTTTTT

v_call: TRBV4-3
j_call: TRBJ1-3
clone_size: many
d_call: .
cdr3_aa: CASSQGVGVGNTIYF
cdr3_nt: TGCGCCAGCAGCCAAGGGGTAGGGGTTGGAAACACCATATATTTT

v_call: TRBV3-1
j_call: TRBJ1-4
clone_size: many
d_call: TRBD1
cdr3_aa: CASSQDLIGQGEEKLFF
cdr3_nt: TGTGCCAGCAGCCAAGATCTTATAGGACAGGGGGAGGAAAAACTGTTTTTT

v_call: TRBV12-3/TRBV12-4
j_call: TRBJ2-2
clone_size: many
d_call: .
cdr3_aa: CASSLGSGGELFF
cdr3_nt: TGTGCCAGCAGTCTGGGTTCGGGCGGGGAGCTGTTTTTT

v_call: TRBV20-1
j_call: TRBJ2-1
clone_size: many
d_call: TRBD1
cdr3_aa: CSARDVGQGDEQFF
cdr3_nt: TGCAGTGCTAGAGATGTGGGACAGGGTGATGAGCAGTTCTTC

v_call: TRBV28
j_call: TRBJ2-5
clone_size: many
d_call: .
cdr3_aa: CASSTETQYF
cdr3_nt: TGTGCCAGCAGTACGGAGACCCAGTACTTC